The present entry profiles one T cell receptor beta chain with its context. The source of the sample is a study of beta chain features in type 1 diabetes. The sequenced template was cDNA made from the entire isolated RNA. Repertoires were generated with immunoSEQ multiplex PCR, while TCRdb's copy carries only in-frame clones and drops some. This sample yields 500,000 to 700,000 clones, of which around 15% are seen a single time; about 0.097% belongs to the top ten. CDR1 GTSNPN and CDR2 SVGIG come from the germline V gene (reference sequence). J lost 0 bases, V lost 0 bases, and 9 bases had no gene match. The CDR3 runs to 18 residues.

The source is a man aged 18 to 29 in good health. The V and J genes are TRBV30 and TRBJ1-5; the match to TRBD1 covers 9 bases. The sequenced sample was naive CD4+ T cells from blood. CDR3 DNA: TGTGCCTGGAGTGTACGGACAGGGGCGAAGTATAGCAATCAGCCCCAGCATTTT. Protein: CAWSVRTGAKYSNQPQHF.